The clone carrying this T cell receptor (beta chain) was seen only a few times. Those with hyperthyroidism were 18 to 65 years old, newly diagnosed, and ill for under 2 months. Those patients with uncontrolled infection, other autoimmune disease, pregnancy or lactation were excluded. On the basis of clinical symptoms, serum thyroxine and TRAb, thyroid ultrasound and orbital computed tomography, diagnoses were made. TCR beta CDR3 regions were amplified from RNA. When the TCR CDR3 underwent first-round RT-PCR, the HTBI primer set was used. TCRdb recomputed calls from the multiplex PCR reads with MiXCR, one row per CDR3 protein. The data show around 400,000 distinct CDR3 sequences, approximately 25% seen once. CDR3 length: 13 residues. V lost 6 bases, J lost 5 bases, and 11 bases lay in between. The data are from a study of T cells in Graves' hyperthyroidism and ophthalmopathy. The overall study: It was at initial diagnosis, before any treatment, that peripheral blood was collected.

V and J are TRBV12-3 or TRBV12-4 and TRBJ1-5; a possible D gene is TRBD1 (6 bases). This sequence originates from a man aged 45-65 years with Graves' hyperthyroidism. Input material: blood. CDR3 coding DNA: TGTGCCAGCAGCCGCCGACAGGATCAGCCCCAGCATTTT. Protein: CASSRRQDQPQHF.